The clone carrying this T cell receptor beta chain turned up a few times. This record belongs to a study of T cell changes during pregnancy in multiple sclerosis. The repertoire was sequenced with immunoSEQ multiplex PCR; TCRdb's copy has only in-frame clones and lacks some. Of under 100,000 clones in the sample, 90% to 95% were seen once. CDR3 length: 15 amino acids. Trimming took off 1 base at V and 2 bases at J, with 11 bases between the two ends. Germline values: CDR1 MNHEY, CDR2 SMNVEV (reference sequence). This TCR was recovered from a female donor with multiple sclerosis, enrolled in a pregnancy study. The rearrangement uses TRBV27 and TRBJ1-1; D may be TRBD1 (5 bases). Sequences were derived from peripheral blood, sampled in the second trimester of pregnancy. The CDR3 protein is CASSLFGGPNTEAFF. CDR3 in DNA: TGTGCCAGCAGTTTATTCGGGGGACCAAACACTGAAGCTTTCTTT.